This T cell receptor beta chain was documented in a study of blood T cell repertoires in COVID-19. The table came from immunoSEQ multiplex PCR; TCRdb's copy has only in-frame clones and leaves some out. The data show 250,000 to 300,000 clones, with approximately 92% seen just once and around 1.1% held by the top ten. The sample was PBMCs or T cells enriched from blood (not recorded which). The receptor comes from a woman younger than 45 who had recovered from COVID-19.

CDR3 DNA sequence: TGTGCCAGCAGCCCCCCGGGACTAGCGGGAGGGTCCAAGACCCAGTACTTC. This encodes CASSPPGLAGGSKTQYF. The chain links TRBV11-2 to TRBJ2-5; 16 bases are shared with TRBD2. This CDR3 has 17 residues. The V segment lost 5 bases and the J segment 6 bases; nucleotides outside the gene matches: 9. The germline V gene has CDR1 SGHAT and CDR2 FQNNGV.